The entry below describes one T cell receptor beta chain. The antigen remains undetermined. Trimming took 1 base from V and 3 from J; bases not matched to a gene: 4. The germline gives CDR1 SGHRS, CDR2 YFSETQ. This CDR3 has 14 residues. The sample is drawn from a study of identical twins. Study-wide points: Insertions were reduced in abundant cord blood beta clonotypes but not in memory repertoires.

MiXCR was run by TCRdb on the 5' RACE reads, yielding one entry per CDR3 protein. The data show about 500,000 distinct CDR3 sequences, with roughly an eighth seen just once and approximately 0.98% held by the top ten. The same sample was also used in a study of yellow fever vaccine responses in identical twins.

The rearrangement joins TRBV5-1 to TRBJ2-7; 7 bases are a match to TRBD2. The sequenced material came from CD4+ T cells sorted from blood. This receptor was obtained from a woman under 30 in good health. Written as DNA, the CDR3 is TGCGCCAGCAGCTTGACCGGGACTAACTACGAGCAGTACTTC. Its translation: CASSLTGTNYEQYF.